Listed below are T cell receptor beta chains from one sample, sequenced in a study of technical replicates of blood from a handful of donors. Profiling relied on immunoSEQ multiplex PCR, and the TCRdb table lists in-frame clones only, not all of them. The table lists some 83,000 clones, more than 85% of them singletons, with 0.35% to 0.45% in the top ten. Sequenced material: T cells isolated from PBMCs. The receptors come from a human donor in good health. Each CDR3 is given with its conserved first and last residue. Fields, in order: V gene, J gene, D gene, clone size, CDR3 DNA, CDR3 protein. D genes are given only for firm matches. Clone size, where shown, is once, few, many, or a class for clones that have expanded.

TRBV9	TRBJ2-3	.	few	TGTGCCAGCAGCGTAGATGAGGGTAGCACAGATACGCAGTATTTT	CASSVDEGSTDTQYF
TRBV6-1	TRBJ1-4	.	.	TGTGCCAGCAGATCGGGGGAGACTAATGAAAAACTGTTTTTT	CASRSGETNEKLFF
TRBV27	TRBJ2-3	.	.	TGTGCCAGCAGTGTGACTCAACTCCTCACAGATACGCAGTATTTT	CASSVTQLLTDTQYF
TRBV5-4	TRBJ2-3	TRBD1	.	TGTGCCAGCAGTCCGGACAGGGCCACAGATACGCAGTATTTT	CASSPDRATDTQYF
TRBV7-9	TRBJ1-2	.	.	TGTGCCAGCAGCCCTACAGGGAACTATGGCTACACCTTC	CASSPTGNYGYTF
TRBV7-8	TRBJ1-1	TRBD1	once	TGTGCCAGCAGCTTCTGGACAGGGGGAGTAAACACTGAAGCTTTCTTT	CASSFWTGGVNTEAFF
TRBV6-1	TRBJ1-5	TRBD1	.	TGTGCCACCTCAGAGGACAGGGCTTATCAGCCCCAGCATTTT	CATSEDRAYQPQHF
TRBV2	TRBJ2-7	TRBD2	.	TGTGCCAGCCTCGACTGGGCTAGCGGATACGAGCAGTACTTC	CASLDWASGYEQYF
TRBV13	TRBJ2-1	.	.	TGTGCCAGCAGCTCCCTCTATGAGCAGTTCTTC	CASSSLYEQFF
TRBV10-1	TRBJ2-1	TRBD2	.	TGCGCCAGCAGTGAGGGGCTCCGGGACTATTACAATGAGCAGTTCTTC	CASSEGLRDYYNEQFF